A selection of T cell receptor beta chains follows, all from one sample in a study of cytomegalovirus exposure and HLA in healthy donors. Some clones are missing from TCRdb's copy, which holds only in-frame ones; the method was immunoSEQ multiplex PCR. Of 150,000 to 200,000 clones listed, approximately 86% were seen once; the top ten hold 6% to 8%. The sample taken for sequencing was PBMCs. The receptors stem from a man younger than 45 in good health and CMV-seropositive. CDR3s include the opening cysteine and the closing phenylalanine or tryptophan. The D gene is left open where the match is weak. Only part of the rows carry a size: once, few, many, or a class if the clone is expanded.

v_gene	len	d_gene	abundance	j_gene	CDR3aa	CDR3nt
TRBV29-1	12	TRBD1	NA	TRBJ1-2	CSAEAQGVGYTF	TGCAGCGCCGAGGCACAGGGGGTAGGCTACACCTTC
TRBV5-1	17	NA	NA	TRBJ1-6	CASSLEVWSSYNSPLHF	TGCGCCAGCAGCTTGGAAGTATGGAGCTCCTATAATTCACCCCTCCACTTT
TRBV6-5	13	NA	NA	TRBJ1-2	CASSYKGEHGYTF	TGTGCCAGCAGTTATAAAGGCGAGCATGGCTACACCTTC
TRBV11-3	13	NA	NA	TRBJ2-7	CASSRDSVYEQYF	TGTGCCAGCAGTCGGGACTCAGTCTACGAGCAGTACTTC
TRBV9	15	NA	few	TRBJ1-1	CASSVEPDLNTEAFF	TGTGCCAGCAGCGTAGAACCGGACCTGAACACTGAAGCTTTCTTT
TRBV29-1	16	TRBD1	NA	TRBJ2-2	CSVARLQGARTGELFF	TGCAGCGTTGCGCGACTACAGGGGGCGCGGACCGGGGAGCTGTTTTTT
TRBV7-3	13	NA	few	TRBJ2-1	CASSLRADNEQFF	TGTGCCAGCAGCTTAAGGGCGGACAATGAGCAGTTCTTC
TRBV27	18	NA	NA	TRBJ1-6	CASTHRVLGSSYNSPLHF	TGTGCCAGCACCCACAGGGTCCTCGGAAGCTCCTATAATTCACCCCTCCACTTT
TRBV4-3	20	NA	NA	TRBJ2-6	CASSQEAPQGRISGANVLTF	TGCGCCAGCAGCCAAGAGGCCCCCCAGGGGAGGATCTCTGGGGCCAACGTCCTGACTTTC
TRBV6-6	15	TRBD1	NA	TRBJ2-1	CASSLPGQGAEEQFF	TGTGCCAGCAGTCTGCCGGGACAGGGGGCGGAGGAGCAGTTCTTC
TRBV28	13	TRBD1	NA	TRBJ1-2	CASSLTGGYGYTF	TGTGCCAGCAGTTTAACAGGGGGCTATGGCTACACCTTC